The 10 T cell receptor beta chains below all came from one sample that was sequenced in a study of OX40 agonist ivuxolimab in advanced cancers. Sequencing was performed with immunoSEQ multiplex PCR; in TCRdb, only in-frame clones are kept and a portion is missing. The sample has about 42,000 clones; 82% are singletons. The material was CD4+ or CD8+ T cells sorted from blood, obtained in a trial of the OX40 agonist ivuxolimab. The receptor source for this set is an adult with an advanced solid tumor such as melanoma, head and neck, liver or kidney cancer.

This clone was seen only a few times. The chain has TRBV5-6 and TRBJ1-5; TRBD1 aligns across 8 bases. Germline assignment: CDR1 SGHDT and CDR2 YYEEEE. Trimming removed 0 bases from V and 6 bases from J; junction bases left unmatched: 8. CDR3 length: 16 residues. CDR3 protein: CASSLAQDREGQPQHF. As DNA, the CDR3 is TGTGCCAGCAGCTTGGCCCAGGACAGGGAGGGTCAGCCCCAGCATTTT. Full variable domain (rest looked up from reference TRBV5-6 and TRBJ1-5): DAGVTQSPTHLIKTRGQQVTLRCSPKSGHDTVSWYQQALGQGPQFIFQYYEEEERQRGNFPDRFSGHQFPNYSSELNVNALLLGDSALYLCASSLAQDREGQPQHFGDGTRLSIL.

V gene TRBV27 combines with J gene TRBJ2-3, with 11 nucleotides matching TRBD2. This CDR3 has 15 residues. Trimming removed 7 bases from V and 6 bases from J; junction bases left unmatched: 9. Germline-derived CDR1 and CDR2 are MNHEY and SMNVEV (reference sequence). Written as DNA, the CDR3 is TGTGCCAGCACTATTAGCGGGAGGGGAGGGGATACGCAGTATTTT. Encoded protein: CASTISGRGGDTQYF.

This sequence joins TRBV6-5 and TRBJ2-5, with D hard to call. TRBJ2-7 explains the end of the DNA better; the J call may be wrong. The CDR3 consists of 14 residues. The germline V gene has CDR1 MNHEY and CDR2 SVGAGI. CDR3 region: CASSYSYDAPEQYF. CDR3 in DNA: TGTGCCAGCAGTTACTCTTACGACGCTCCCGAGCAGTACTTC.

J is TRBJ1-3 and V is TRBV28, with unresolved D. The germline V and J ends were trimmed by 2 bases and 4 bases, with 12 bases remaining between them. Germline V gene lookup returns CDR1 MDHEN and CDR2 SYDVKM. CDR3 length: 15 amino acids. CDR3 region: CASSLEGLGGNTIYF. CDR3 DNA sequence: TGTGCCAGCAGTTTAGAAGGGTTGGGAGGAAACACCATATATTTT. Using reference TRBV28 and TRBJ1-3 for the parts outside the CDR3, the full variable domain is DVKVTQSSRYLVKRTGEKVFLECVQDMDHENMFWYRQDPGLGLRLIYFSYDVKMKEKGDIPEGYSVSREKKERFSLILESASTNQTSMYLCASSLEGLGGNTIYFGEGSWLTVV.

This chain connects TRBV14 to TRBJ2-7; TRBD1 matches at 11 bases. CDR1 is SGHDN, CDR2 FVKESK, per germline. V shed 3 bases, J shed 5 bases, and the junction held 12 bases outside the gene matches. This CDR3 is 17 amino acids long. The CDR3 is CASSHRKPGQGGDEQYF. In DNA, the CDR3 is TGTGCCAGCAGCCATAGGAAACCGGGACAGGGGGGAGACGAGCAGTACTTC.

This chain connects TRBV11-2 to TRBJ2-5, with a weak D call TRBD1 (6 bases). The germline gives CDR1 SGHAT, CDR2 FQNNGV. V was trimmed by 5 bases and J by 7 bases, leaving 17 bases between them. The CDR3 covers 14 residues. The CDR3 spells CASSPQGPRGTQYF. The DNA of the CDR3 is TGTGCCAGCAGCCCCCAGGGCCCCAGGGGGACCCAGTACTTC.

The chain combines TRBV9 with TRBJ1-2; 8 positions agree with TRBD1. The V gene end was trimmed by 3 bases and the J gene end by 9 bases; junction bases not matched to a gene: 4. The CDR3 sequence is 12 residues long. The germline V gene has CDR1 SGDLS and CDR2 YYNGEE. This chain's CDR3 is CASSGTGFRYTF. In DNA, the CDR3 is TGTGCCAGCAGCGGGACAGGGTTTCGCTACACCTTC.

The chain links TRBV28 to TRBJ2-3; weak D call: TRBD1 (5 bases). V gave up 6 bases and J gave up 0 bases, with 16 bases separating them. The CDR3 runs 16 residues. Germline lookup yields CDR1 MDHEN and CDR2 SYDVKM. This CDR3 is CASRKNLDRSTDTQYF. The CDR3 DNA follows: TGTGCCAGCAGGAAGAACCTTGACAGAAGCACAGATACGCAGTATTTT.

The rearrangement links TRBV4-3 to TRBJ1-1; D uncertain. This CDR3 has 13 residues. V was pared by 1 base and J by 0 bases, with 3 bases between. Germline CDR1 and CDR2: LGHNA and YSLEER. CDR3 DNA sequence: TGCGCCAGCAGCCAAGGGATGAACACTGAAGCTTTCTTT. Protein sequence: CASSQGMNTEAFF.

The chain couples TRBV15 to TRBJ2-2; no clear D gene. Between the trimmed V and J ends, which lost 5 bases and 8 bases, there was a span of 21 bases. CDR1 and CDR2 from the germline V gene are LNHNV and YYDKDF (reference sequence). CDR3 length: 16 amino acids. Here the CDR3 reads CATSASTLRASGELFF. The CDR3 DNA reads as TGTGCCACCAGCGCGTCGACTCTACGGGCTTCGGGGGAGCTGTTTTTT.